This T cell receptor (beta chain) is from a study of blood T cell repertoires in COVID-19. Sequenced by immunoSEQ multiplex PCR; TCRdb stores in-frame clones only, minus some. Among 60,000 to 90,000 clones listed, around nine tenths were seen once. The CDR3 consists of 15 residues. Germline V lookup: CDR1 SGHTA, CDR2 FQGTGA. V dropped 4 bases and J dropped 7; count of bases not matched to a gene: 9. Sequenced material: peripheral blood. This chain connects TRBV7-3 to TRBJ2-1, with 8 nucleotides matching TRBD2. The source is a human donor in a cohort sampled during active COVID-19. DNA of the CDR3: TGTGCCAGCAGCTCCACCGGGACTAGTTTAAATGAGCAGTTCTTC. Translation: CASSSTGTSLNEQFF.